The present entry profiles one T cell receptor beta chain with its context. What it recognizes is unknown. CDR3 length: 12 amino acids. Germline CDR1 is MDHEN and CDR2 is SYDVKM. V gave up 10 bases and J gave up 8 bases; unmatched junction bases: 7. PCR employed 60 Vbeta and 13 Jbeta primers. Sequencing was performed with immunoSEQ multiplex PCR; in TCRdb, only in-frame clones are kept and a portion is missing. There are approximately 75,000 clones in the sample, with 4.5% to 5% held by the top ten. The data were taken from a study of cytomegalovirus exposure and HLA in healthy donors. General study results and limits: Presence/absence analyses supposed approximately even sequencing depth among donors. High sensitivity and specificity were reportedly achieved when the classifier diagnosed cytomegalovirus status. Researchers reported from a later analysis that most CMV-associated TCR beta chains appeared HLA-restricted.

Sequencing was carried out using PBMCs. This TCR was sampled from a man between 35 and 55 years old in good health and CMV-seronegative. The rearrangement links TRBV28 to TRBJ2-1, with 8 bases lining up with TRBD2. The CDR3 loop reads CATGGASDEQFF. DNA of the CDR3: TGTGCCACCGGGGGGGCCTCAGATGAGCAGTTCTTC.